This is a list of T cell receptor beta chains from one sample in a study of beta chain features in type 1 diabetes. Profiling relied on immunoSEQ multiplex PCR, and the TCRdb table lists in-frame clones only, not all of them. The sample consists of about 45,000 clones, around 52% of them appearing once. Specimen: Tregs from blood. These receptors were collected from a woman aged 18 to 35 in good health. Each CDR3 is given with its conserved first and last residue. D genes are given only for firm matches. Size is stated for part of the rows, as once, few or many counts, or as a class when the clone is expanded.

size | J | V | D | CDR3 | DNA
- | TRBJ1-4 | TRBV5-4 | TRBD1 | CASSPGGEKLFF | TGTGCCAGCAGCCCAGGGGGGGAAAAACTGTTTTTT
few | TRBJ2-7 | TRBV7-9 | TRBD1 | CASSLKGTVDEQYF | TGTGCCAGCAGCTTAAAGGGGACAGTCGACGAGCAGTACTTC
- | TRBJ2-3 | TRBV5-4 | TRBD2 | CASSRPTSGIRTDTQYF | TGTGCCAGCAGCCGTCCGACTAGCGGGATACGAACAGATACGCAGTATTTT
- | TRBJ1-6 | TRBV2 | - | CASIQRQDNSPLHF | TGTGCCAGCATTCAACGACAGGATAATTCACCCCTCCACTTT
- | TRBJ2-1 | TRBV7-3 | TRBD2 | CASSLNPSGGYNEQFF | TGTGCCAGCAGCTTAAATCCTAGCGGGGGGTACAATGAGCAGTTCTTC
- | TRBJ2-1 | TRBV2 | - | CASRGSAGGPIKKFF | TGTGCCAGCAGAGGGAGTGCGGGCGGTCCTATTAAGAAGTTCTTC
- | TRBJ2-3 | TRBV20-1 | - | CSARLGDLYF | TGCAGTGCTAGATTGGGAGATTTGTATTTT
- | TRBJ2-4 | TRBV2 | - | CASSEATSRRYF | TGTGCCAGCAGTGAAGCCACTAGTCGGCGGTACTTC
few | TRBJ2-3 | TRBV7-3 | - | CASSLASSGTDTQYF | TGTGCCAGCAGCTTGGCTAGCTCGGGCACAGATACGCAGTATTTT
- | TRBJ2-7 | TRBV6-5 | TRBD2 | CASSNLRESEQYF | TGTGCCAGCAGTAACTTGCGGGAGAGCGAGCAGTACTTC
few | TRBJ1-5 | TRBV28 | TRBD1 | CASSGQGIYSNQPQHF | TGTGCCAGCTCGGGACAGGGAATTTATAGCAATCAGCCCCAGCATTTT
- | TRBJ2-7 | TRBV30 | TRBD2 | CAWSPLAGVSYKQYF | TGTGCCTGGAGTCCGCTAGCGGGAGTCTCCTACAAGCAGTACTTC
- | TRBJ1-3 | TRBV7-2 | - | CASSPKLISGNTIYF | TGTGCCAGCAGCCCAAAACTGATCTCTGGAAACACCATATATTTT
few | TRBJ1-4 | TRBV28 | - | CASSSQKGLRGEKLFF | TGTGCCAGCAGTTCTCAGAAGGGACTCCGGGGTGAAAAACTGTTTTTT
few | TRBJ2-1 | TRBV5-1 | - | CASRDFAYNEQFF | TGCGCCAGCAGGGACTTCGCCTACAATGAGCAGTTCTTC
- | TRBJ2-3 | TRBV7-3 | TRBD2 | CASSLRARLGGADTQYF | TGTGCCAGCAGCTTAAGGGCCCGACTTGGGGGGGCAGATACGCAGTATTTT
- | TRBJ1-2 | TRBV7-2 | TRBD1 | CASGRDRLTGYTF | TGTGCCAGCGGCCGGGACAGGCTAACTGGCTACACCTTC
- | TRBJ2-7 | TRBV5-4 | TRBD2 | CASSGRSGNSYEQYF | TGTGCCAGCAGCGGACGTAGCGGGAACTCCTACGAGCAGTACTTC
few | TRBJ2-3 | TRBV25-1 | TRBD2 | CASSFAGVADTQYF | TGTGCCAGCAGTTTTGCGGGAGTCGCGGATACGCAGTATTTT
- | TRBJ1-4 | TRBV6-1 | TRBD1 | CASRGDRGVGKLFF | TGTGCCAGCAGGGGGGACAGGGGAGTCGGAAAACTGTTTTTT
few | TRBJ2-5 | TRBV29-1 | TRBD1 | CSVRQGAGETQYF | TGCAGCGTTCGGCAGGGGGCGGGAGAGACCCAGTACTTC
once | TRBJ2-2 | TRBV2 | - | CASSTRTLRNTGELFF | TGTGCCAGCAGTACACGGACTCTACGGAACACCGGGGAGCTGTTTTTT
- | TRBJ2-1 | TRBV27 | TRBD2 | CASSLGGGSSSSYNEQFF | TGTGCCAGCAGTTTAGGGGGGGGGTCCTCGAGCTCCTACAATGAGCAGTTCTTC
- | TRBJ2-1 | TRBV14 | - | CASSQAQETDEQFF | TGTGCCAGCAGCCAAGCCCAGGAAACAGATGAGCAGTTCTTC
- | TRBJ2-7 | TRBV18 | - | CASSPERHQVTVYEQYF | TGTGCCAGCTCACCAGAAAGACACCAGGTTACCGTCTACGAGCAGTACTTC